What follows is one TCR beta chain and its context. Treatment reported: oral pan-JAK inhibitor, 5-10 mg twice daily. These data come from a study of CD8+ T cells in alopecia areata. The overall study: The authors scored treated patients' severity by affected scalp percentage.

The sequencing template was cDNA reverse transcribed from extracted RNA. The method was immunoSEQ multiplex PCR; TCRdb's version includes in-frame clones alone and lacks a portion of them. The repertoire holds 120,000 or so clones, with over 60% as singletons. The germline gives CDR1 LNHNV, CDR2 YYDKDF (reference sequence). The V and J ends lost 1 base and 6 bases respectively, with 9 bases between them. The CDR3 extends over 13 amino acids. The receptor was isolated from a human donor with alopecia areata. The starting material was CD4+ T cells sorted from blood, obtained at week 4, from a patient treated with tofacitinib. This sequence joins TRBV15 and TRBJ1-1, with D possibly TRBD1 on 5 matching bases. CDR3 sequence (DNA): TGTGCCACCAGCAGAGTGCAGGGAGCTGAAGCTTTCTTT. Protein: CATSRVQGAEAFF.